Following are 13 T cell receptor beta chains from one sample sequenced in a study of OX40 agonist ivuxolimab in advanced cancers. Libraries came from the immunoSEQ multiplex PCR assay. The clones in this table, taken by TCRdb from immuneACCESS, are in-frame only. Not every clone is retained; where verified, under half of the shortfall comes from an unresolved V gene, and the cause of the rest is unknown. The sample has approximately 74,000 clones on record, more than 70% of them singletons. The top ten clones comprise under 2.5% of the sample. The source material was CD4+ or CD8+ T cells sorted from blood, sampled in a trial of the OX40 agonist ivuxolimab. The origin of the receptors is an adult with an advanced solid tumor such as melanoma, head and neck, liver or kidney cancer.

The chain combines TRBV7-6 with TRBJ1-5; the D is unclear. The CDR3 has 15 residues. Trimming left V 5 bases short and J 3 bases short, with 14 bases between. Looked up from germline, CDR1 is SGHVS and CDR2 is FNYEAQ. The CDR3 protein is CASSPSGRDNQPQHF. The CDR3, as DNA: TGTGCCAGCAGCCCCTCGGGGAGGGACAATCAGCCCCAGCATTTT.

The chain has TRBV7-2 and TRBJ1-1, with TRBD1 matching 8 bases. CDR1 and CDR2 (germline): SGHTA, FQGNSA. Trimming took 3 bases from V and 1 from J; bases not matched to a gene: 1. This CDR3 has 14 amino acids. CDR3 in amino acids: CASSFGQGNTEAFF. The CDR3 DNA follows: TGTGCCAGCAGCTTCGGACAGGGGAACACTGAAGCTTTCTTT.

V usage is TRBV6-4 and J usage is TRBJ1-2; possibly TRBD1 for D (5 bases). CDR3 length: 15 residues. Germline V gene sequence: CDR1 MRHNA, CDR2 SNTAGT. The V end lost 6 bases, the J end lost 8 bases, and 22 bases lay between the germline ends. This CDR3 is CASSNLGTPEGGYTF. The CDR3 bases are TGTGCCAGCAGCAACCTCGGGACCCCCGAGGGCGGCTACACCTTC.

V usage is TRBV5-1 and J usage is TRBJ2-7, with 11 nucleotides matching TRBD2. This CDR3 contains 15 residues. Germline assignment: CDR1 SGHRS and CDR2 YFSETQ. Trimming took 4 bases from V and 2 from J; bases not matched to a gene: 5. CDR3 nucleotide sequence: TGCGCCAGCAGCCAACAGGGACTAGCGGCCTACGAGCAGTACTTC. It translates to CASSQQGLAAYEQYF.

This sequence joins TRBV21-1 and TRBJ1-6. TRBV21-1 is deemed a pseudogene. CDR3 length equals 15 residues. CDR3 sequence: CASDRVDRDNSPLHF. The DNA of the CDR3 is TGTGCCAGCGACCGCGTCGACCGCGATAATTCACCCCTCCACTTT.

The rearrangement uses TRBV6-5 and TRBJ2-1, with TRBD1 matching over 8 bases. Germline CDR1 reads MNHEY; CDR2 reads SVGAGI. CDR3 length: 16 residues. V gave up 0 bases and J gave up 2 bases; unmatched junction bases: 3. In DNA, the CDR3 is TGTGCCAGCAGTTACTCCACAGGGGGGACCTACAATGAGCAGTTCTTC. Its translation: CASSYSTGGTYNEQFF.

This chain links TRBV6-1 with TRBJ2-7, with 7 bases matching TRBD2. After removal of 1 base from V and 5 bases from J, the junction contained 8 bases not matched to a gene. The CDR3 totals 15 residues. The germline V gene has CDR1 MNHNS and CDR2 SASEGT. Here the CDR3 DNA reads TGTGCCAGCAGTGAAGGCGGGAGAAATTCCCACGAGCAGTACTTC. It codes for CASSEGGRNSHEQYF.

The rearrangement uses TRBV7-6 and TRBJ2-2, with D perhaps matching TRBD2 (6 bases). Germline V gene sequence: CDR1 SGHVS, CDR2 FNYEAQ. The CDR3 contains 16 residues. The germline V and J ends were trimmed by 1 base and 3 bases, with 12 bases remaining between them. CDR3 region: CASSLVGGGDTGELFF. CDR3 nucleotide sequence: TGTGCCAGCAGCTTAGTGGGGGGAGGAGACACCGGGGAGCTGTTTTTT.

This chain uses TRBV5-1 with TRBJ1-4; tentatively, D is TRBD1 (5 bases). Germline CDR1 and CDR2: SGHRS and YFSETQ. This CDR3 comprises 14 residues. V was shortened by 0 bases and J by 5 bases, with 8 bases between the two germline ends. CDR3 DNA sequence: TGCGCCAGCAGCTTGGGAGGGGACAATGAAAAACTGTTTTTT. The encoded protein is CASSLGGDNEKLFF.

The chain is built from TRBV7-8 and TRBJ2-1; 8 nucleotides line up with TRBD2. V trimming: 3 bases; J trimming: 12 bases; junction bases outside the gene matches: 7. Per germline, CDR1 SGHVS and CDR2 FQNEAQ. This CDR3 contains 13 residues. Here the CDR3 reads CASSLGLVRVQFF. The DNA for the CDR3 is TGTGCCAGCAGCTTGGGACTAGTTCGGGTGCAGTTCTTC.

This clone appeared a single time. J is TRBJ2-5 and V is TRBV7-3, with 8 bases identical to TRBD1. Germline CDR1 and CDR2: SGHTA and FQGTGA. Trimming cost V 5 bases and J 5 bases; bases outside gene matches: 13. The CDR3 contains 16 residues. The CDR3 here is CASSPTRQGIGETQYF. CDR3 nucleotides: TGTGCCAGCAGCCCAACTAGACAGGGGATAGGGGAGACCCAGTACTTC.

The rearrangement uses TRBV2 and TRBJ2-1, with TRBD2 matching over 15 bases. Trimming removed 8 bases from V and 0 bases from J; junction bases left unmatched: 8. The germline gives CDR1 SNHLY, CDR2 FYNNEI. The CDR3 is made up of 18 amino acids. This CDR3 is CASLPWTSGRVSYNEQFF. The CDR3 nucleotides are TGTGCCAGCCTCCCGTGGACTAGCGGGAGGGTCTCCTACAATGAGCAGTTCTTC.

In this sample, this clone turned up once. The rearrangement uses TRBV29-1 and TRBJ1-1, with 7 positions matching TRBD1. In germline, CDR1 is SQVTM, CDR2 ANQGSEA. The V and J ends lost 4 bases and 1 base, in that order; junction bases with no gene match: 3. CDR3 size: 13 residues. The CDR3 nucleotides are TGCAGCGTTGTCCGGGACAGGAACACTGAAGCTTTCTTT. It translates to CSVVRDRNTEAFF.